This T cell receptor beta chain was captured in a study of blood T cell repertoires in COVID-19. In the study overall: Material from acute and convalescent COVID-19 was sourced from the United States, Italy and Spain.

Sequenced by immunoSEQ multiplex PCR; TCRdb stores in-frame clones only, minus some. The table has about 210,000 clones, about 88% seen once. The CDR3 is 13 amino acids. Germline-derived CDR1 and CDR2 are SGHRS and YFSETQ. V lost 5 bases to trimming and J lost 6 bases; unmatched junction nucleotides: 7. The rearrangement uses TRBV5-1 and TRBJ1-1; TRBD1 aligns across 7 bases. The sequence was collected from a woman aged 40 to 50 in a cohort exposed to, infected with or recovered from COVID-19 (not recorded which). Material for sequencing was PBMCs or T cells enriched from blood (not recorded which). The chain's CDR3 is CASRQGSGAEAFF. Written as DNA, the CDR3 is TGCGCCAGCAGACAGGGGTCGGGTGCTGAAGCTTTCTTT.